This T cell receptor (beta chain) originates from a study of T-cell reconstitution after alpha-beta-depleted transplantation in children. This clonotype was picked up a small number of times. Its antigen is still unknown. Study results and limitations: It was newly produced T cells that mostly accounted for T-cell counts and diversity one year after transplant. By about two months after transplant, alpha-beta T cells reportedly arose from several hundred graft clones that had expanded. The origin of high day-60 TCRbeta diversity in some patients lay in surviving recipient T cells and thymic progenitors.

Unique molecular identifiers were used to barcode this TCRbeta library. TCRdb called the PCR reads again in MiXCR, with one record for every CDR3 protein. The sample gives roughly 670,000 distinct CDR3 sequences, 13% of which show up once; 0.75% to 0.85% is in the top ten. The germline V gene has CDR1 SGHRS and CDR2 YFSETQ. The CDR3 is made up of 19 amino acids. The V end was cut by 0 bases, the J end by 0 bases, with 16 bases between. The receptor was derived from a girl aged 2 to 9 with congenital amegakaryocytic thrombocytopenia, due to receive a stem cell transplant. The chain recombines TRBV5-1 with TRBJ2-6; D unresolved. Sequenced here: PBMCs, sampled before TCRalphabeta/CD19-depleted stem cell transplant. The CDR3 here is CASSLALSQRSSGANVLTF. CDR3 nucleotides: TGCGCCAGCAGCTTGGCCCTGTCTCAGAGAAGCTCTGGGGCCAACGTCCTGACTTTC.